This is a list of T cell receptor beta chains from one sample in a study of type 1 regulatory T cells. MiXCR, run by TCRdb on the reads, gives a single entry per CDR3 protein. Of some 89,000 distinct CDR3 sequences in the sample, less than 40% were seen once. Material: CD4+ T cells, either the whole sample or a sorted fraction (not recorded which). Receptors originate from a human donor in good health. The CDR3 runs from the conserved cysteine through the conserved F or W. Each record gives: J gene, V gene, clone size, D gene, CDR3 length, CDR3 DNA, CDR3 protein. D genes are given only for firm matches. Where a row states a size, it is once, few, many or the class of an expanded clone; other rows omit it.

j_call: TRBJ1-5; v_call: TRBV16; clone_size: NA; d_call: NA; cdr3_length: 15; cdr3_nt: TGTGCCAGCAGCCAAGGGCGGACAGCTAATCAGCCCCAGCATTTT; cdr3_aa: CASSQGRTANQPQHF
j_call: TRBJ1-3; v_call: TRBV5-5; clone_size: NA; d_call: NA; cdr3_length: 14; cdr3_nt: TGTGCCAGCAGCTTGCTGGACTCCGGCCAGACCATATATTTT; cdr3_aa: CASSLLDSGQTIYF
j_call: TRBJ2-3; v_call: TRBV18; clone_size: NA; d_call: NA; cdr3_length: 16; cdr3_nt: TGTGCCAGCTCACCATCGGGACGGGTAGGGACAGATACGCAGTATTTT; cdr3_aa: CASSPSGRVGTDTQYF
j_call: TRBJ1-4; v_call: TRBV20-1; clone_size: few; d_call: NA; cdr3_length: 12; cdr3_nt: TGCAGTGCTAGAGTAGGGACGGACATCTTGTTTTTT; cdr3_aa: CSARVGTDILFF
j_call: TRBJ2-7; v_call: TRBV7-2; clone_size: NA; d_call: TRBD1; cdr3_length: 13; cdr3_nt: TGTGCCAGCAGCTTAGAGGACAGGTACGAGCAGTACTTC; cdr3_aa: CASSLEDRYEQYF
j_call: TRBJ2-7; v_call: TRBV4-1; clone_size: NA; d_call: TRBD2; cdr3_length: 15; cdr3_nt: TGCGCCAGCAGCCCGGCGGGGGGCCGATCCTACGAGCAGTACTTC; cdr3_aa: CASSPAGGRSYEQYF
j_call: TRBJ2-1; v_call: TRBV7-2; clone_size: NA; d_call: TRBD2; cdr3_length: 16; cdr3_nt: TGTGCCAGCAGCTTAGGGGTTAGCGGGAGTTACAATGAGCAGTTCTTC; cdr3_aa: CASSLGVSGSYNEQFF
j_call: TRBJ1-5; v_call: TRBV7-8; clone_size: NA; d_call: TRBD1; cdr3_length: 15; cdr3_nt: TGTGCCAGCAGCTTCCGACAGGGCAGCAATCAGCCCCAGCATTTT; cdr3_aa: CASSFRQGSNQPQHF
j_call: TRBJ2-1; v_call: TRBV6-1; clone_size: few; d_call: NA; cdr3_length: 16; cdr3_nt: TGTGCCAGCAGTGAGGCAGACAGGCTTCCCTACAATGAGCAGTTCTTC; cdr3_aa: CASSEADRLPYNEQFF
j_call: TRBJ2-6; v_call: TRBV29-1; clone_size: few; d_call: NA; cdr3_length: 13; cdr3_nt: TGCAGCGTTGAGGGCCCTGGGGCCAACGTCCTGACTTTC; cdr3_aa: CSVEGPGANVLTF
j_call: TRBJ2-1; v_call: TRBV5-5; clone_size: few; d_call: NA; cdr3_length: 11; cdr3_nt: TGTGCCAGCAGCTTAATTCTCGGGCAGTTCTTC; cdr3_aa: CASSLILGQFF
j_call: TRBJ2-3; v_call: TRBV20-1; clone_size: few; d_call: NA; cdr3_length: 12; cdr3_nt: TGCAGTGTCCGGCGGCGTACAGATACGCAGTATTTT; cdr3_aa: CSVRRRTDTQYF
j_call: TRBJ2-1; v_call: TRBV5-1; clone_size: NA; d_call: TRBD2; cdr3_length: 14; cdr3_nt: TGCGCCACCGCGGGACTAGCGGGAACCAATGAGCAGTTCTTC; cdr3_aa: CATAGLAGTNEQFF
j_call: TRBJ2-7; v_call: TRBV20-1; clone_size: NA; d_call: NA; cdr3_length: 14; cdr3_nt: TGCAGTGCTAGAGATCGAGTGAACTCCTACGAGCAGTACTTC; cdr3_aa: CSARDRVNSYEQYF
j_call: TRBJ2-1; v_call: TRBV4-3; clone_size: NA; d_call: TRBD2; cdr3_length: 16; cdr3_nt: TGCGCCAGCAGCCAAGAAGCAGCTAGCGGGAGATATGAGCAGTTCTTC; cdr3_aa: CASSQEAASGRYEQFF
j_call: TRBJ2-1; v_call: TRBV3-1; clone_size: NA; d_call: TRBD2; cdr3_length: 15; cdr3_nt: TGTGCCAGCAGCCACTTAGCGGGAGCGTTGAATGAGCAGTTCTTC; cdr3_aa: CASSHLAGALNEQFF
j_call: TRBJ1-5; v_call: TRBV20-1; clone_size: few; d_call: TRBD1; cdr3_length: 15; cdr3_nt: TGCAGTGCTAGAGCCATGGGACAGAGCCATCAGCCCCAGCATTTT; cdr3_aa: CSARAMGQSHQPQHF
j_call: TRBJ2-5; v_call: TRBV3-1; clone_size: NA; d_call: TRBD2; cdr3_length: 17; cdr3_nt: TGTGCCAGCAGCCAAGCCCAACTAGCGGGAGGGCTAGAGACCCAGTACTTC; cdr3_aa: CASSQAQLAGGLETQYF
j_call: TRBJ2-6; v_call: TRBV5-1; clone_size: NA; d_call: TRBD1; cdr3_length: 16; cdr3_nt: TGCGCCAGCAGCGTATCAACAGGGGGTGGGGCCAACGTCCTGACTTTC; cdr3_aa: CASSVSTGGGANVLTF
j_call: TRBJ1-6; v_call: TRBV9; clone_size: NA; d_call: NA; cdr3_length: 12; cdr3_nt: TGTGCCAGCAGCGTCGATTTGGCACCCCTCCACTTT; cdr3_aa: CASSVDLAPLHF
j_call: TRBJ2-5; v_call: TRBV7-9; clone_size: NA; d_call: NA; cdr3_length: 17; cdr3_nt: TGTGCCAGCAGCTTAGGGATCGGAACGGAGTTTCAAGAGACCCAGTACTTC; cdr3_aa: CASSLGIGTEFQETQYF
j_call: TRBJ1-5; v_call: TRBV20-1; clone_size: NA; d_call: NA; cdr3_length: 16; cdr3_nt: TGCAGTGCTATGATATCCCCAGGGAGAGGCAATCAGCCCCAGCATTTT; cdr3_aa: CSAMISPGRGNQPQHF
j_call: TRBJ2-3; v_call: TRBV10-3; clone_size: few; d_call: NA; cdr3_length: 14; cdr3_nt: TGTGCCATCAGTGTGCGGGCTAGCACAGATACGCAGTATTTT; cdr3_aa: CAISVRASTDTQYF
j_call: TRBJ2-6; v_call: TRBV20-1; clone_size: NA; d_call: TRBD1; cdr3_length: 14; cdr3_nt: TGCAGTGCTGGGGGACAGGCTGGGGCCAACGTCCTGACTTTC; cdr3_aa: CSAGGQAGANVLTF